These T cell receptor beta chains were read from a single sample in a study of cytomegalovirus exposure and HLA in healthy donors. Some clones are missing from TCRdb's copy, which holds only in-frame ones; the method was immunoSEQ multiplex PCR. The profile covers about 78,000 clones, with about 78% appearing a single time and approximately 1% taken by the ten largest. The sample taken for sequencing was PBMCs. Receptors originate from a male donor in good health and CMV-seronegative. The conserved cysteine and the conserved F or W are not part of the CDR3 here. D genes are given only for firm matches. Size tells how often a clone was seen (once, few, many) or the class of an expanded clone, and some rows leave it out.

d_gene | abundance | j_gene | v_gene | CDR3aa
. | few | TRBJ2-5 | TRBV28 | ASSLYVGRETQY
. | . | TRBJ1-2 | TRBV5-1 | ASKADSDPYGYT
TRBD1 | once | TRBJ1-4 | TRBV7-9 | ASSPGGQNEKLF
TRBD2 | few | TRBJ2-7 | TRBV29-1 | SVRGTSGFDEQY
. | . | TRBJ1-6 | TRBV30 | AWRWGASNSPLN
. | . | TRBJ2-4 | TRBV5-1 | ASSLRQGGNIQY
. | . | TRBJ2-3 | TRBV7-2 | ASSSHSPLYNPDTQY
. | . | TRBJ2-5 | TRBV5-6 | ASSLRTGFFSLREQY
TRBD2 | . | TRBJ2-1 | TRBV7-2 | ASSFPSLSWLAGINEQF
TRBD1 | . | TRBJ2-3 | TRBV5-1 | ASSLEAGGLDTQY
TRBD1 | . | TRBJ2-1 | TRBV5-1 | ASSPPGQAYNEQF
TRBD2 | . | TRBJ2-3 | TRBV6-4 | ASRGLAGSTDTQY
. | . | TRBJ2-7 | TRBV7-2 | ASSPTTDFYEQY
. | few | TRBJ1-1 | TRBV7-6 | ASSRQVDTEAF
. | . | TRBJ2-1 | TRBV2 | ASSSGYNEQF
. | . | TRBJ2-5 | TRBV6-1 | ASSDNVGRSETQY
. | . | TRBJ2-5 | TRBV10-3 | AISRRGAEETQY
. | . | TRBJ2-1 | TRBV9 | ASSVASSSGNEQF
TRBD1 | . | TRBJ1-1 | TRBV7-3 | ASSQTGRGHAF
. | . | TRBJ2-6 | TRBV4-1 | ASSQDSLIRAAANVLT
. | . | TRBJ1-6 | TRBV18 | ASSRGQGPDSPLH
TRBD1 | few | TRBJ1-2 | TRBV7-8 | ASSWGTGEVAGYGYT
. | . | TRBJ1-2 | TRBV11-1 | ASSSTANYGYT
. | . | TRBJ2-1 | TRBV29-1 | SGGRVGEQF
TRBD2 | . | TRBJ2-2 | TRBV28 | ASSIVAGALTGELF
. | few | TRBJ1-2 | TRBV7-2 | ASSLGPGIYGYT
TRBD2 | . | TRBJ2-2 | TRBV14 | ASSPRLAGRTGELF
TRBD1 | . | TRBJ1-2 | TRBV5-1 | ASSLETGFGYT
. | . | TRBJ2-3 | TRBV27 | ASSLSPGLSPDTQY
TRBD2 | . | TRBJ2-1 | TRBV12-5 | ASGLAPTSGAKQF
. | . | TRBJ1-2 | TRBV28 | ASRSGFDYGYT
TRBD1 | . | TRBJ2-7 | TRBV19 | ASSINAGQGSTEY
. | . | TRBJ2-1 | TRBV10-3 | AISEAGKVLYNEQF
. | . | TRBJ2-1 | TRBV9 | ASSQINNEQF
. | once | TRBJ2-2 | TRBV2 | ASRGAGAKTGELF
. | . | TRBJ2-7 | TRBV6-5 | ASSYGGQVHEQY
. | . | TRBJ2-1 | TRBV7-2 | ASSTAGSYNEQF
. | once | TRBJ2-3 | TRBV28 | ASMEEITDTQY
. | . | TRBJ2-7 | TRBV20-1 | SARGYYEQY
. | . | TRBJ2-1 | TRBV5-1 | ASSLNRDNEQF
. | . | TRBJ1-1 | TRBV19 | ASRISEGRGGGSPEAF
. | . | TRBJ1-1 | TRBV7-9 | ASSRQNTEAF
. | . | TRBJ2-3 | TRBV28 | ASSSPGGLESDTQY
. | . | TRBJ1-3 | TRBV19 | ASSTLSTVLSGNTIY
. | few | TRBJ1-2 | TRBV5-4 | ASSAYETDYGYT
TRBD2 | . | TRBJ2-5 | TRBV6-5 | ASSYSSGGTETQY
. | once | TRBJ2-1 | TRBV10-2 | ASSDIWGGENNEQF